The clone carrying this T cell receptor beta chain was seen many times. Its antigen is currently unknown. CDR3 size: 15 residues. The germline gives CDR1 SEHNR, CDR2 FQNEAQ (reference sequence). V dropped 8 bases and J dropped 0 bases, with 16 bases sitting between them. These data come from a study of T-cell reconstitution after alpha-beta-depleted transplantation in children. Findings of the study overall: Surviving recipient T cells and thymic progenitors underlay high day-60 TCRbeta diversity in some patients. T-cell numbers and diversity one year post-transplant derived largely from freshly generated T cells.

Unique molecular identifiers featured in how the TCRbeta library was prepared. Each CDR3 protein gets one entry after TCRdb re-called the PCR reads with MiXCR. In the table there are around 450,000 distinct CDR3 sequences, about 17% of which are singletons. The gene calls are TRBV7-9 and TRBJ1-1; D not resolved. The clonotype was recovered from a boy younger than two who had a stem cell transplant for Wiskott-Aldrich syndrome, so the T cells may come from the graft donor. Source: PBMCs, mostly from graft donor cells, taken 360 days after TCRalphabeta/CD19-depleted stem cell transplant. The CDR3 coding sequence is TGTGCCAGCGAATTGATAGGCGGTTTGAACACTGAAGCTTTCTTT. It encodes CASELIGGLNTEAFF.